This T cell receptor (beta chain) appears in the sequencing data of a study of post-analysis software for immune sequencing data. Details on this clonotype: The target antigen is unknown. A read error may account for a junction end that differs from germline.

This CDR3 spans 17 amino acids. Germline CDR1 and CDR2: MNHEY and SVGAGI. The authors incorporated unique molecular identifiers into the TCR beta cDNA libraries. TCRdb processed the PCR reads anew with MiXCR; each CDR3 protein has one entry. The table lists around 400,000 distinct CDR3 sequences, 30% to 40% of them singletons. General study points: Patients had higher frequencies than controls of roughly 5 TRBV segments, including TRBV5-6, TRBV5-1 and TRBV20-1.

This clonotype originated in a girl aged 2 to 10 with multiple sclerosis. The sample taken for sequencing was blood. V and J are TRBV6-5 and TRBJ2-3; possibly TRBD1 for D (5 bases). CDR3: CASSWGTSQGHTDMQYF. CDR3 bases: TGTGCCAGCAGTTGGGGTACCTCCCAGGGTCACACAGATATGCAGTATTTT.